This T cell receptor beta chain was recovered during a study of blood T cell repertoires in COVID-19. Looking at the study overall: Sources were T cells, B-cell-depleted T cells, or PBMCs; the material itself was cDNA or gDNA.

Germline V lookup: CDR1 SEHNR, CDR2 FQNEAQ (reference sequence). Trimming cost V 4 bases and J 2 bases; bases outside gene matches: 5. This CDR3 contains 15 residues. As originally analysed: Reference gene primer amplification in the assay estimated nucleated cell counts. Here immunoSEQ multiplex PCR was the method, and the copy in TCRdb shows in-frame clones only, minus some. The V and J calls and clone size were taken over from that table, and D and trimming were inferred from the DNA. The table has around 380,000 clones, more than 65% seen once. The source material was peripheral blood. The clonotype comes from a human donor with acute or convalescent COVID-19. The donor label of this sample is uncertain. This rearrangement joins TRBV7-9 to TRBJ1-5, with TRBD1 matching 7 bases. The CDR3 DNA is TGTGCCAGCAGCTCTCCCGGGACAGGCAATCAGCCCCAGCATTTT. Amino acids: CASSSPGTGNQPQHF.